This section outlines one TCR beta chain sequence together with its context. The V and J ends lost 4 bases and 1 base respectively, with 11 bases between them. The CDR3 totals 14 residues. The germline V gene has CDR1 SGDLS and CDR2 YYNGEE. The data are from a study of cytomegalovirus exposure and HLA in healthy donors. A multiplex PCR was run with 60 Vbeta primers and 13 Jbeta primers. Profiling relied on immunoSEQ multiplex PCR, and the TCRdb table lists in-frame clones only, not all of them. The sample gives around 99,000 clones, approximately 79% of which show up once; approximately 15% is in the top ten.

The material sequenced was PBMCs. This sequence joins TRBV9 and TRBJ2-5, with D perhaps TRBD2 (6 bases). The clonotype was recovered from a middle-aged woman in good health and CMV-seropositive. This chain's CDR3 is CASSLDGGQETQYF. CDR3 sequence (DNA): TGTGCCAGCAGCCTAGACGGGGGCCAAGAGACCCAGTACTTC.